Listed here are 18 T cell receptor beta chains from one sample, sequenced in a study of OX40 agonist ivuxolimab in advanced cancers. Produced via immunoSEQ multiplex PCR; TCRdb's table is partial and in-frame only. The data contain about 55,000 clones, around 85% of them singletons. The sequenced sample was CD4+ or CD8+ T cells sorted from blood, obtained in a trial of the OX40 agonist ivuxolimab. These receptor sequences come from an adult with an advanced solid tumor such as melanoma, head and neck, liver or kidney cancer.

This clone was recorded once. This chain connects TRBV9 to TRBJ2-7; tentative D call: TRBD2 (6 bases). Germline CDR1 is SGDLS and CDR2 is YYNGEE. There are 14 residues in the CDR3. Trimming removed 0 bases from V and 6 bases from J, with 13 bases in between. The CDR3 nucleotides are TGTGCCAGCAGCGTAGACGGGGGAACTCGCGAGCAGTACTTC. This codes for CASSVDGGTREQYF.

V usage is TRBV5-1 and J usage is TRBJ2-7, with a tentative D call TRBD1 (7 bases). V lost 0 bases to trimming and J lost 4 bases, with 20 bases between them. The CDR3 consists of 17 residues. Per the germline V gene, CDR1 is SGHRS and CDR2 is YFSETQ. This CDR3 reads CASSLVGGRRGIYEQYF. The CDR3 coding sequence is TGCGCCAGCAGCTTGGTAGGGGGCCGGAGGGGGATATACGAGCAGTACTTC.

This clone has a handful of counts. This chain joins TRBV7-2 and TRBJ1-1; 8 positions agree with TRBD1. Germline V gene sequence: CDR1 SGHTA, CDR2 FQGNSA. With 0 bases clipped from V and 5 bases from J, the junction kept 5 bases outside the gene matches. The CDR3 runs to 15 residues. The CDR3 DNA reads TGTGCCAGCAGCTTAGCCCACAGGGGGAATACTGAAGCTTTCTTT. Its protein is CASSLAHRGNTEAFF. Looking up the rest from reference TRBV7-2 and TRBJ1-1 gives the full variable domain: GAGVSQSPSNKVTEKGKDVELRCDPISGHTALYWYRQSLGQGLEFLIYFQGNSAPDKSGLPSDRFSAERTGGSVSTLTIQRTQQEDSAVYLCASSLAHRGNTEAFFGQGTRLTVV.

V is TRBV5-1 and J is TRBJ1-2; D possibly corresponds to TRBD1 (5 bases). The CDR3 contains 15 residues. CDR1 and CDR2 from the germline V gene are SGHRS and YFSETQ. Trimming left V 6 bases short and J 8 bases short, with 23 bases between. CDR3 bases: TGCGCCAGCACCCGTCTCGGCGGGGCCTCTGGAGGCTACACCTTC. It codes for CASTRLGGASGGYTF.

The rearrangement uses TRBV5-1 and TRBJ2-1; 9 bases fit TRBD2. The CDR3 totals 14 residues. The J segment lost 0 bases and the V segment lost 5 bases, leaving 0 bases of the junction unmatched. Germline lookup yields CDR1 SGHRS and CDR2 YFSETQ. The CDR3 loop reads CASRTSGSYNEQFF. CDR3 DNA sequence: TGCGCCAGCAGGACTAGCGGCTCCTACAATGAGCAGTTCTTC.

J is TRBJ2-2 and V is TRBV7-3; 15 bases map to TRBD2. V lost 5 bases, J lost 4 bases, and 11 bases stayed unmatched. CDR1 and CDR2 from the germline V gene are SGHTA and FQGTGA. This CDR3 is built from 19 residues. In DNA form, the CDR3 reads TGTGCCAGCAGCAAAGGACTAGCGGGAGGGCCAGTGGGCACCGGGGAGCTGTTTTTT. Its protein is CASSKGLAGGPVGTGELFF.

The V call is TRBV5-1, the J call TRBJ2-7; 10 bases agree with TRBD2. This CDR3 spans 18 amino acids. Germline-derived CDR1 and CDR2 are SGHRS and YFSETQ. Losses at the gene ends were 0 bases for V and 3 bases for J; bases not matched to a gene: 12. CDR3 bases: TGCGCCAGCAGCTTGGCGGGTGGGGTAGCGGGAGGCTTCTACGAGCAGTACTTC. This codes for CASSLAGGVAGGFYEQYF.

The V and J genes are TRBV7-9 and TRBJ2-6; 8 nucleotides line up with TRBD1. The CDR3 spans 19 residues. Looked up from germline, CDR1 is SEHNR and CDR2 is FQNEAQ (reference sequence). V lost 2 bases to trimming and J lost 2 bases; unmatched junction nucleotides: 11. The CDR3 nucleotides are TGTGCCAGCAGCTTAAAGGGGGCAGGGGGCTCTCCTGGGGCCAACGTCCTGACTTTC. The encoded protein is CASSLKGAGGSPGANVLTF.

This clone is medium-sized (0.01 to 0.1%). V and J are TRBV28 and TRBJ2-1, with TRBD2 as a possible D gene (6 bases). The CDR3 consists of 14 residues. Germline assignment: CDR1 MDHEN and CDR2 SYDVKM. V was pared by 6 bases and J by 7 bases, with 16 bases between. The CDR3 is CASSQTGESNEQFF. CDR3 nucleotides: TGTGCCAGCAGCCAGACGGGAGAATCGAATGAGCAGTTCTTC.

This chain joins TRBV4-1 and TRBJ2-3; the match to TRBD2 covers 7 bases. The CDR3 spans 15 residues. Looked up from germline, CDR1 is MGHRA and CDR2 is YSYEKL. The J segment lost 1 base and the V segment lost 0 bases, leaving 1 base of the junction unmatched. The CDR3 is CASSQEGGGTDTQYF. As DNA, the CDR3 is TGCGCCAGCAGCCAAGAGGGGGGGGGCACAGATACGCAGTATTTT.

This chain uses TRBV7-9 with TRBJ2-2, with D possibly being TRBD1 (5 bases). V was trimmed by 8 bases and J by 0 bases, leaving 10 bases between them. This CDR3 has 14 amino acids. The germline gives CDR1 SEHNR, CDR2 FQNEAQ (reference sequence). The CDR3 nucleotides are TGTGCCAGCCCTTCAGGGTCGAACACCGGGGAGCTGTTTTTT. Translated, it gives CASPSGSNTGELFF.

The chain combines TRBV30 with TRBJ2-3; D ambiguous. Germline values: CDR1 GTSNPN, CDR2 SVGIG (reference sequence). V was pared by 2 bases and J by 1 base, with 10 bases between. The CDR3 contains 14 residues. The CDR3, as DNA: TGTGCCTGGAGTCCAGGCCCCCGCACAGATACGCAGTATTTT. Its protein product is CAWSPGPRTDTQYF.

This chain links TRBV5-1 with TRBJ2-5; 8 bases map to TRBD2. Germline V lookup: CDR1 SGHRS, CDR2 YFSETQ. The V and J ends lost 4 bases and 1 base, in that order; junction bases with no gene match: 6. This CDR3 is 15 amino acids long. CDR3 sequence (DNA): TGCGCCAGCAGCCCCCTGGCGGGAGGCCAAGAGACCCAGTACTTC. Translation: CASSPLAGGQETQYF.

This clone was counted a single time. Since the CDR3 does not end with the conserved phenylalanine or tryptophan, this likely comes from a read error. Because the CDR3's place on the DNA is in doubt, the DNA is left out and the CDR3 is given as listed by TCRdb. The chain carries TRBV23-1 and TRBJ1-2; the D call TRBD1 from the table was never checked on the DNA. TRBV23-1 is an ORF for which the function is uncertain. 15 amino acids form the CDR3, both terminal residues included. The CDR3 region is CASSQSRRQGGNPLA.

This rearrangement joins TRBV18 to TRBJ2-7; D gene unclear. The V end lost 6 bases, the J end lost 0 bases, and 12 bases lay between the germline ends. This CDR3 region has 14 residues. CDR1 and CDR2 from the germline V gene are KGHSH and LQKENI. CDR3 region: CASSPTPSSYEQYF. The CDR3, as DNA: TGTGCCAGCTCCCCCACCCCCAGCTCCTACGAGCAGTACTTC.

DNA of the CDR3: TGCAGTGCTAGGGTCCGCAATGAGCAGTTCTTC. Protein product: CSARVRNEQFF. This rearrangement joins TRBV20-1 to TRBJ2-1, with unresolved D. In germline, CDR1 is DFQATT, CDR2 SNEGSKA (reference sequence). Trimming took 3 bases from V and 6 from J, leaving 6 bases between them. The CDR3 runs to 11 residues.

The rearrangement uses TRBV19 and TRBJ1-4; D gene ambiguous. The V end was cut by 4 bases, the J end by 0 bases, with 12 bases between. The germline V gene encodes CDR1 LNHDA and CDR2 SQIVND (reference sequence). This CDR3 comprises 16 residues. CDR3 bases: TGTGCCAGTAGTAACCACCCACAGACAACTAATGAAAAACTGTTTTTT. This sequence encodes CASSNHPQTTNEKLFF.

CDR3 loop: CASRPDWPHSEQYF. DNA for the CDR3: TGTGCCAGCAGACCTGACTGGCCCCACTCCGAGCAGTACTTC. The genes are TRBV6-6 and TRBJ2-7; D not certain. This CDR3 spans 14 amino acids. Trimming shortened V by 6 bases and J by 6 bases, and 18 bases separated the two germline ends. Germline assignment: CDR1 MNHNY and CDR2 SVGAGI (reference sequence).